The 5 T cell receptor beta chains given below trace back to one sample, sequenced in a study of shared clonotypes between healthy human individuals. Positive CCR7 selection of CD45RO-negative cells yielded the naive CD8 cells, and terminally differentiated effector memory CD45RA+ cells were excluded. Libraries were prepared by immunoSEQ multiplex PCR; TCRdb keeps only in-frame clonotypes and omits some of them. The table lists about 800,000 clones, 96% of them singletons, with under 0.3% in the top ten. Material for sequencing was naive CD8+ T cells sorted from blood. The source of these receptors is a man aged 30 to 39 in good health.

The rearrangement uses TRBV19 and TRBJ1-5; D uncertain. Germline CDR1 reads LNHDA; CDR2 reads SQIVND (reference sequence). Trimming took off 5 bases at V and 2 bases at J, with 13 bases between the two ends. The CDR3 totals 15 residues. CDR3 amino acids: CASSLIHPGNQPQHF. The DNA of the CDR3 is TGTGCCAGTAGTTTGATTCATCCGGGCAATCAGCCCCAGCATTTT.

This sequence joins TRBV7-8 and TRBJ2-3, with D possibly being TRBD2 (5 bases). Trimming took 3 bases from V and 4 from J, leaving 14 bases between them. Germline V gives CDR1 SGHVS, CDR2 FQNEAQ. The CDR3 has 15 residues. CDR3 bases: TGTGCCAGCAGCTTTGGAGAGTTCGGGGCAGATACGCAGTATTTT. Protein sequence: CASSFGEFGADTQYF.

The chain couples TRBV5-4 to TRBJ2-7; 10 bases match TRBD2. The CDR3 sequence is 17 residues long. V lost 0 bases and J lost 6; bases outside the gene matches: 12. Per the germline V gene, CDR1 is SGHNT and CDR2 is YYREEE (reference sequence). CDR3 nucleotide sequence: TGTGCCAGCAGCTTGGTGGCTAGCGGGAGTAAGGTTCTCGAGCAGTACTTC. Translation: CASSLVASGSKVLEQYF.

The chain combines TRBV7-6 with TRBJ2-5; D remains ambiguous. The CDR3 is 17 residues long. The V gene lost 2 bases and the J gene lost 4 bases, with 20 bases spanning the gap. Germline lookup yields CDR1 SGHVS and CDR2 FNYEAQ. The CDR3 here is CASSLLPSGDLGETQYF. The CDR3 DNA reads TGTGCCAGCAGCTTATTACCCTCTGGGGATTTGGGAGAGACCCAGTACTTC. Full variable domain (rest looked up from reference TRBV7-6 and TRBJ2-5): GAGVSQSPRYKVTKRGQDVALRCDPISGHVSLYWYRQALGQGPEFLTYFNYEAQQDKSGLPNDRFSAERPEGSISTLTIQRTEQRDSAMYRCASSLLPSGDLGETQYFGPGTRLLVL.

This chain uses TRBV19 with TRBJ2-1; a possible D gene is TRBD2 (6 bases). CDR1 LNHDA and CDR2 SQIVND come from the germline V gene (reference sequence). V was cut by 6 bases and J by 9 bases, with 18 bases left in between. The CDR3 contains 14 residues. CDR3 amino acids: CASSPYLWGVEQFF. CDR3 in DNA: TGTGCCAGTAGCCCCTATCTCTGGGGGGTTGAGCAGTTCTTC.